This entry lists 5 T cell receptor beta chains sequenced from one sample in a study of T-cell memory formation after mild COVID-19. Each CDR3 protein is one row after TCRdb ran MiXCR on the 5' RACE reads. The repertoire holds 400,000 to 500,000 distinct CDR3 sequences, approximately 24% seen once, with around 8.8% in the top ten. The sample was PBMCs or a T cell subset sorted from them (not recorded which). These TCRs come from an adult woman who had mild COVID-19 (a few samples of this study predate the infection). Cell type and time point are not known.

In this sample, this clonotype turned up a few times. The CDR3 sequence is CASRGDQKAFF. CDR3 DNA sequence: TGTGCCAGCAGAGGGGACCAGAAAGCTTTCTTT. The chain has TRBV12-3 or TRBV12-4 and TRBJ1-1, with D tentatively TRBD1 (5 bases). The CDR3 contains 11 residues. Deletions cut 6 bases from V and 9 bases from J, with 11 bases between.

The chain couples TRBV4-2 to TRBJ2-1; TRBD2 matches at 12 bases. Unmatched junction bases numbered 7, after V lost 4 bases and J lost 6 bases. The germline CDR1 and CDR2 sequences are LGHNA and YNFKEQ. The CDR3 length is 16 residues. The CDR3 here is CASSRQLAGGFNEQFF. CDR3 bases: TGTGCCAGCAGCCGCCAACTAGCGGGGGGATTCAATGAGCAGTTCTTC.

The chain links TRBV7-9 to TRBJ1-4; D is ambiguous. This CDR3 contains 13 residues. Germline values: CDR1 SEHNR, CDR2 FQNEAQ (reference sequence). V was pared by 3 bases and J by 4 bases, with 6 bases between. The CDR3 protein is CASSLTHNEKLFF. The CDR3 DNA reads TGTGCCAGCAGCTTGACCCATAATGAAAAACTGTTTTTT.

The chain carries TRBV4-3 and TRBJ1-5; the D is unclear. V was clipped by 0 bases and J by 2 bases, with 8 bases between them. This CDR3 has 15 amino acids. The germline V gene has CDR1 LGHNA and CDR2 YSLEER. The CDR3, as DNA: TGCGCCAGCAGCCAAGACTTCGGGGGCAATCAGCCCCAGCATTTT. This gives the protein CASSQDFGGNQPQHF.

This clonotype was seen only a few times. CDR3 bases: TGCGCCAGCAGCCCGCGGACAGAACGCAATTCACCCCTCCACTTT. The encoded protein is CASSPRTERNSPLHF. The chain couples TRBV5-1 to TRBJ1-6, with D perhaps TRBD1 (6 bases). From germline, CDR1 is SGHRS and CDR2 YFSETQ. The CDR3 is 15 amino acids. Trimming left V 4 bases short and J 7 bases short, with 15 bases between. The full variable domain, rest sourced from reference TRBV5-1 and TRBJ1-6, is KAGVTQTPRYLIKTRGQQVTLSCSPISGHRSVSWYQQTPGQGLQFLFEYFSETQRNKGNFPGRFSGRQFSNSRSEMNVSTLELGDSALYLCASSPRTERNSPLHFGNGTRLTVT.